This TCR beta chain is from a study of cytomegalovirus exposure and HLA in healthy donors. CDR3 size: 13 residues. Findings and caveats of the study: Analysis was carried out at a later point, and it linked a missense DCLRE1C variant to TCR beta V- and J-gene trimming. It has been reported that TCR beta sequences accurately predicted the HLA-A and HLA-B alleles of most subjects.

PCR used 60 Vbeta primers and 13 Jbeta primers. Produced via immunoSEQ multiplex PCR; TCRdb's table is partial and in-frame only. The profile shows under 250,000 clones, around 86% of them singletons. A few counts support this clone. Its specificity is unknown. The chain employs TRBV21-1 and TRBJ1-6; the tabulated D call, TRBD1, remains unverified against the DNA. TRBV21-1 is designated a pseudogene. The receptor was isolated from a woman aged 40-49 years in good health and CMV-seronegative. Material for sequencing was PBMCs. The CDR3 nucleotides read TGTGCCAGACGGGACAGGGGTAATTCACCCCTCCACTTT. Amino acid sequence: CARRDRGNSPLHF.